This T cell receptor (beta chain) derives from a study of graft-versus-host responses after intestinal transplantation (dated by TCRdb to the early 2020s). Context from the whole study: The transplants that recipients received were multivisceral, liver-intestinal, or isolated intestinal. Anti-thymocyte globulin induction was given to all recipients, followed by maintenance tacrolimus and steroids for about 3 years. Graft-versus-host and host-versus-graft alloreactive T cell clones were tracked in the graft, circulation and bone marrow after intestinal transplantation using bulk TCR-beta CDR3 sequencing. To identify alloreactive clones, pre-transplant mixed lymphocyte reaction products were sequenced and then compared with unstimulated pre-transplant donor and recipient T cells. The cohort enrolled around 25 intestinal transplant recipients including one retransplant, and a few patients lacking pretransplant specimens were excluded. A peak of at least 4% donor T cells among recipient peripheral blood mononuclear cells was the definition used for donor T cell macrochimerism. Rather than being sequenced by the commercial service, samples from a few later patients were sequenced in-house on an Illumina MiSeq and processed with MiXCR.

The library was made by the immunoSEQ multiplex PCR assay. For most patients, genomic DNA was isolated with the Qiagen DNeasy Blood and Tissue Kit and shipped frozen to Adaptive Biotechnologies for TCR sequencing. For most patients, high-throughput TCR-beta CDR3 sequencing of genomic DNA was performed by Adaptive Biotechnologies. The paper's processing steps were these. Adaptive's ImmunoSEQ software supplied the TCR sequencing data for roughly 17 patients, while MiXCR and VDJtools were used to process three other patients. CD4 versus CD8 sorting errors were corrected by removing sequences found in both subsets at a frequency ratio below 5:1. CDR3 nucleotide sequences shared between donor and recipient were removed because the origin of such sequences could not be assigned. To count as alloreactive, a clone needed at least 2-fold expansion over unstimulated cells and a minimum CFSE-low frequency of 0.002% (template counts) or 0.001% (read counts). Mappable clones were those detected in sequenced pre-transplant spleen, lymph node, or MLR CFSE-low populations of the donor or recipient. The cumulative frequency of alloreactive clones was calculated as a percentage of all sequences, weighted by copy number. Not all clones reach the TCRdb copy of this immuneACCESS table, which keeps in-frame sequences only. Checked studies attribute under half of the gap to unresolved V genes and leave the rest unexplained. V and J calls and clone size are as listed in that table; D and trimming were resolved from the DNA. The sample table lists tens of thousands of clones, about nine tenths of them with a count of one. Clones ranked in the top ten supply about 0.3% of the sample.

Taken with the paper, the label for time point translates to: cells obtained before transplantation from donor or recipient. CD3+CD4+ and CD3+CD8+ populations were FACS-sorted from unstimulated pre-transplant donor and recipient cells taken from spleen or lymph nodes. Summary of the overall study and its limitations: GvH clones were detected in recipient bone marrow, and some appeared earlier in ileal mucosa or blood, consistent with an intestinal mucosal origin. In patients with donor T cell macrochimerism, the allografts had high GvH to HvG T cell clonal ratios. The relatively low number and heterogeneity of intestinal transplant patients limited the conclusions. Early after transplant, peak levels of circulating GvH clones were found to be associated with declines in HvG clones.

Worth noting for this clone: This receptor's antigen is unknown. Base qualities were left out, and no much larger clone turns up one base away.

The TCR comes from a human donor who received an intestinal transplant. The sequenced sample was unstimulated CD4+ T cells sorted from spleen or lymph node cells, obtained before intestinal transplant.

Here the CDR3 is given as CSPRTATAEYNEQFF. Here is the DNA: TGTTCTCCCCGGACAGCGACCGCAGAGTACAATGAGCAGTTCTTC. The chain employs TRBV7-9 and TRBJ2-1; TRBD1 is possibly the D segment (6 matching bases). From the cysteine up to the phenylalanine, the CDR3 has a length of 15 residues. Of the read, only the CDR3 DNA is kept; its 45 bases are in frame from base 1. CDR1 and CDR2, per the germline V gene (reference sequence), are SEHNR and FQNEAQ.